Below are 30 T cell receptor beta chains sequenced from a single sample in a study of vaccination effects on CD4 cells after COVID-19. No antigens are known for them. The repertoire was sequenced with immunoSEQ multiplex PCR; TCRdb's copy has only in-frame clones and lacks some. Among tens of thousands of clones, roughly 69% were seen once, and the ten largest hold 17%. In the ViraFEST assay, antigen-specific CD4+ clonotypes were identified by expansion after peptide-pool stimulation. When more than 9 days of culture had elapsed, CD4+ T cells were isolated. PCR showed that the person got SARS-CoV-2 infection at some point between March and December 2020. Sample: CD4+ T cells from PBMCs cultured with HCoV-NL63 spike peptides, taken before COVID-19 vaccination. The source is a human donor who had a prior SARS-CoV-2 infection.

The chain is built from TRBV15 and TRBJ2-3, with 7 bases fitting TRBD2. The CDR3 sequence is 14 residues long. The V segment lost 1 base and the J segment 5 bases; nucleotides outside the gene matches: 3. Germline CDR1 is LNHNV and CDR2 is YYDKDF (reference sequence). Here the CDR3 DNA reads TGTGCCACCAGCAGAGCCCAGCGGGGAGATACGCAGTATTTT. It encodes CATSRAQRGDTQYF.

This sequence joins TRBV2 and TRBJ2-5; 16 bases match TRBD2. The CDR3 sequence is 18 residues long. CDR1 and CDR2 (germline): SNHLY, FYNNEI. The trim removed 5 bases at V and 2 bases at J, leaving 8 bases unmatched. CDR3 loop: CASSTGLAGGLGQETQYF. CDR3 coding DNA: TGTGCCAGCAGTACGGGACTAGCGGGGGGGCTAGGGCAAGAGACCCAGTACTTC. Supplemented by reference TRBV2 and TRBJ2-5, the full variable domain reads EPEVTQTPSHQVTQMGQEVILRCVPISNHLYFYWYRQILGQKVEFLVSFYNNEISEKSEIFDDQFSVERPDGSNFTLKIRSTKLEDSAMYFCASSTGLAGGLGQETQYFGPGTRLLVL.

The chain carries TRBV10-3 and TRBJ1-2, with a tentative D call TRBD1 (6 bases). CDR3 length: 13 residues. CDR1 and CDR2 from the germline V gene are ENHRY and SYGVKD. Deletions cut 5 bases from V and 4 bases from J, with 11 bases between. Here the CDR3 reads CAISYPQGYGYTF. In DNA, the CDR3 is TGTGCCATCAGTTATCCACAGGGCTATGGCTACACCTTC.

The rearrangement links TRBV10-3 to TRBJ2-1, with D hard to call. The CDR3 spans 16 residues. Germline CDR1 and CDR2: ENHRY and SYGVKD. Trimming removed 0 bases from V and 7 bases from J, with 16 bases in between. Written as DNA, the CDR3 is TGTGCCATCAGTGAGTCCAGAGGCCACGGGTCGAATGAGCAGTTCTTC. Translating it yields CAISESRGHGSNEQFF.

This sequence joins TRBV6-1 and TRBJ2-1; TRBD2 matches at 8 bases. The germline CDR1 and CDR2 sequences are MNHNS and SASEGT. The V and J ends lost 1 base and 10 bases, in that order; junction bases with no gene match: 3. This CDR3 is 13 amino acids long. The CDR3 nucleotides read TGTGCCAGCAGTGAAGTCACTAGCGGAGAGCAGTTCTTC. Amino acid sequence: CASSEVTSGEQFF.

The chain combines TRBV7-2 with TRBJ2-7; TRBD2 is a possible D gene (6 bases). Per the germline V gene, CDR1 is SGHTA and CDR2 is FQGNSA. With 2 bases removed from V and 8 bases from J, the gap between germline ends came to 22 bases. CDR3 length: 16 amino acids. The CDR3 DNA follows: TGTGCCAGCAGCTTATCTCTCTCAGCGGGTAGGTCTCAGCAGTACTTC. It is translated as CASSLSLSAGRSQQYF. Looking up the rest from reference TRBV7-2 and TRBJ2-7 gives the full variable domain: GAGVSQSPSNKVTEKGKDVELRCDPISGHTALYWYRQSLGQGLEFLIYFQGNSAPDKSGLPSDRFSAERTGGSVSTLTIQRTQQEDSAVYLCASSLSLSAGRSQQYFGPGTRLTVT.

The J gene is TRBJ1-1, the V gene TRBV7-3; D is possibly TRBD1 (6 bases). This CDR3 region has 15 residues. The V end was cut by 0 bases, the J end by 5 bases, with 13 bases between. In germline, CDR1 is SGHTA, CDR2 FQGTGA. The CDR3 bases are TGTGCCAGCAGCTTAACAGGGGGGGGCCATACTGAAGCTTTCTTT. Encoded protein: CASSLTGGGHTEAFF.

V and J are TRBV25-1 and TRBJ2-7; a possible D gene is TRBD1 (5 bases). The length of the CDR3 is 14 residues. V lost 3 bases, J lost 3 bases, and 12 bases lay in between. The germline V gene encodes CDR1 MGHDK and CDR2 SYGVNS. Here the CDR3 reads CASSDFLGDYEQYF. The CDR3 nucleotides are TGTGCCAGCAGTGATTTCCTAGGGGACTACGAGCAGTACTTC.

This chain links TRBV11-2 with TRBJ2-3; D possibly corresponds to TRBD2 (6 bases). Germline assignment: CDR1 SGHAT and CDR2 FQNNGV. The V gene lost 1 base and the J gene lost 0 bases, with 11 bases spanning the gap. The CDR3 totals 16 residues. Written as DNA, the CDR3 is TGTGCCAGCAGCTTAGTCGCGGGACTTAGCACAGATACGCAGTATTTT. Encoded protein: CASSLVAGLSTDTQYF.

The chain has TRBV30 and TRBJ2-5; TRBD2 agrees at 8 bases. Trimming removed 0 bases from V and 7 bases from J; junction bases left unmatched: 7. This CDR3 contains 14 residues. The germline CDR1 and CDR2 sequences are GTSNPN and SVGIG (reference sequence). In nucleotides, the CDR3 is TGTGCCTGGAGTGTACTGAGGCGGGAGGTGACCCAGTACTTC. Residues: CAWSVLRREVTQYF. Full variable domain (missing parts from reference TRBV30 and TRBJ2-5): SQTIHQWPATLVQPVGSPLSLECTVEGTSNPNLYWYRQAAGRGLQLLFYSVGIGQISSEVPQNLSASRPQDRQFILSSKKLLLSDSGFYLCAWSVLRREVTQYFGPGTRLLVL.

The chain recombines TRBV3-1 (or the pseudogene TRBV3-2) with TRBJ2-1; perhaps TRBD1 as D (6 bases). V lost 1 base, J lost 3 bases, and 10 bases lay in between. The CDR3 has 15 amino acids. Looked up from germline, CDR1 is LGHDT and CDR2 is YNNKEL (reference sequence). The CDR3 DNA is TGTGCCAGCAGCCAAGTCTTCAGGGGCTACAATGAGCAGTTCTTC. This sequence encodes CASSQVFRGYNEQFF.

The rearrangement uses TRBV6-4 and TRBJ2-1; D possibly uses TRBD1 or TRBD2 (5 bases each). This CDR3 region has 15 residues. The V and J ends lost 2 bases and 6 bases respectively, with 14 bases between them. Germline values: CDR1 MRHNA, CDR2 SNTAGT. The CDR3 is CASSDQPGSSNEQFF. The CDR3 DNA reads TGTGCCAGCAGTGACCAACCAGGGAGTAGCAATGAGCAGTTCTTC.

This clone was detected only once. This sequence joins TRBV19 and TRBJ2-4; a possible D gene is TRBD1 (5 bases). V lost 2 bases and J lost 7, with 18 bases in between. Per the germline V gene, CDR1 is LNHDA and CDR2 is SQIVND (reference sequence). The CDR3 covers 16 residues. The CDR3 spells CASSIRLTQGRNIQYF. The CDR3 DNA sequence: TGTGCCAGTAGTATACGGCTCACGCAGGGAAGGAACATTCAGTACTTC. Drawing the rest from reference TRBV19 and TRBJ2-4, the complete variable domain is DGGITQSPKYLFRKEGQNVTLSCEQNLNHDAMYWYRQDPGQGLRLIYYSQIVNDFQKGDIAEGYSVSREKKESFPLTVTSAQKNPTAFYLCASSIRLTQGRNIQYFGAGTRLSVL.

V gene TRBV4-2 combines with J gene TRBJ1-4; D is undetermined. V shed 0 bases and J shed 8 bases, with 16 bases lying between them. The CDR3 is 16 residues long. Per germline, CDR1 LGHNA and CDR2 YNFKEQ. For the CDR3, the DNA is TGTGCCAGCAGCCAAGATTTCGGGTCACTCCCGGAAAAACTGTTTTTT. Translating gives CASSQDFGSLPEKLFF.

CDR3 residues: CSASRGGHTEAFF. Written as DNA, the CDR3 is TGCAGTGCTAGTCGAGGAGGGCACACTGAAGCTTTCTTT. The J gene is TRBJ1-1, the V gene TRBV20-1; D not certain. V lost 3 bases, J lost 3 bases, and 11 bases lay in between. Germline V lookup: CDR1 DFQATT, CDR2 SNEGSKA (reference sequence). There are 13 residues in the CDR3.

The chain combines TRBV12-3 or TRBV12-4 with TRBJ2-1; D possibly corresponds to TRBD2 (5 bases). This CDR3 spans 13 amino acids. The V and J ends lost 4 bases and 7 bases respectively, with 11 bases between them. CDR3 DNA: TGTGCCAGCAGTTGGAGGCCGGGTAATGAGCAGTTCTTC. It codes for CASSWRPGNEQFF.

The CDR3, as DNA: TGTGCCAGCAGCCGCGGGACCTCCTATGGCTACACCTTC. Translation: CASSRGTSYGYTF. The genes are TRBV7-2 and TRBJ1-2; weak D call: TRBD1 (5 bases). V was cut by 5 bases and J by 4 bases, with 11 bases left in between. The CDR3 is made up of 13 amino acids. CDR1 is SGHTA and CDR2 is FQGNSA in the germline V gene.

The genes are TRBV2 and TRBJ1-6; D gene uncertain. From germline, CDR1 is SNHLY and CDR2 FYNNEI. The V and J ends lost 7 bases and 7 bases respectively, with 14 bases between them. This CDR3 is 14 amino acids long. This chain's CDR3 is CASTLNGPNSPLHF. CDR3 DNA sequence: TGTGCCAGCACCCTCAACGGACCAAATTCACCCCTCCACTTT.

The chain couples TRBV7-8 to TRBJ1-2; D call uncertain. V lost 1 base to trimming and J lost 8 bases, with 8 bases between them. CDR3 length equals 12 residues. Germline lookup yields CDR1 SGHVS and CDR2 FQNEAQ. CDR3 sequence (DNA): TGTGCCAGCAGCTTAGTCCATTCGGGCTACACCTTC. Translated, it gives CASSLVHSGYTF.

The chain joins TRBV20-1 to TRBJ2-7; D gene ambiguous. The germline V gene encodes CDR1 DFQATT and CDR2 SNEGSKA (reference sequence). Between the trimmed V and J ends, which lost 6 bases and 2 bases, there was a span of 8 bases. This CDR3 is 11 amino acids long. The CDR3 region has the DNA TGCAGTGCCACCTCTACCTACGAGCAGTACTTC. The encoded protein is CSATSTYEQYF.

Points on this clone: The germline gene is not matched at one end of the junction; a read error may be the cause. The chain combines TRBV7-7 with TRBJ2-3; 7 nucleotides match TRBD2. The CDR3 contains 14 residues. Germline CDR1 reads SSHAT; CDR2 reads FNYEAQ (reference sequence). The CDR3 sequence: CASSQGLGADTQYF. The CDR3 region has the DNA TGTGCTAGCAGCCAAGGACTAGGCGCAGATACGCAGTATTTT.

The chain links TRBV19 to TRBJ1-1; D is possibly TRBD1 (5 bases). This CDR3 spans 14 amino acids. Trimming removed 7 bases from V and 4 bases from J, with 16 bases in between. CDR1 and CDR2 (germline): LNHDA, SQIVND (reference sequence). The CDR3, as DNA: TGTGCCAGTACCCGGGAACGGAGGGGCACTGAAGCTTTCTTT. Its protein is CASTRERRGTEAFF. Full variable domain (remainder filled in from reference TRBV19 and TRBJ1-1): DGGITQSPKYLFRKEGQNVTLSCEQNLNHDAMYWYRQDPGQGLRLIYYSQIVNDFQKGDIAEGYSVSREKKESFPLTVTSAQKNPTAFYLCASTRERRGTEAFFGQGTRLTVV.

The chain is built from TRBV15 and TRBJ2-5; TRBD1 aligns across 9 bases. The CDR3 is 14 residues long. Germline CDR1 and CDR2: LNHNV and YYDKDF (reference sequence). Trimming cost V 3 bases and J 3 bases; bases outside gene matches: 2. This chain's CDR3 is CATSRGDREETQYF. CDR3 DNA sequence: TGTGCCACCAGCAGGGGGGACAGGGAAGAGACCCAGTACTTC.

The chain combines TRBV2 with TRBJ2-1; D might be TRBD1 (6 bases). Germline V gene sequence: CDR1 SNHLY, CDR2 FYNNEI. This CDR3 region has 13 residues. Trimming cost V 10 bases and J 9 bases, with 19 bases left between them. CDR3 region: CATSGVGDIEQFF. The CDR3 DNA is TGTGCCACCTCAGGGGTCGGTGATATTGAGCAGTTCTTC.

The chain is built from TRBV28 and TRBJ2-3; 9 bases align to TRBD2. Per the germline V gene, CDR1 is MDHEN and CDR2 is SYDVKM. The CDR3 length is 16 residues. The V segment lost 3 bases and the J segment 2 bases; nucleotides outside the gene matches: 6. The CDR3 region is CASSLLAGILTDTQYF. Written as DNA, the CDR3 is TGTGCCAGCAGTTTGCTAGCGGGGATCCTCACAGATACGCAGTATTTT.

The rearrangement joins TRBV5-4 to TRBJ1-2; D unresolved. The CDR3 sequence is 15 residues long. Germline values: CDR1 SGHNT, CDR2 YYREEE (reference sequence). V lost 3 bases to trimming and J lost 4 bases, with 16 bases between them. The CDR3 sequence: CASSSSDGRIYGYTF. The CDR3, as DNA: TGTGCCAGCAGCTCGTCCGACGGACGAATCTATGGCTACACCTTC.

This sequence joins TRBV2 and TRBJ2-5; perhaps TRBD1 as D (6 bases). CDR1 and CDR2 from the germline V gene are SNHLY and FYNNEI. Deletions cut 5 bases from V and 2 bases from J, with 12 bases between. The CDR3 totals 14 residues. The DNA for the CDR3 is TGTGCCAGCAGTTACGGGACAAGACAAGAGACCCAGTACTTC. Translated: CASSYGTRQETQYF.

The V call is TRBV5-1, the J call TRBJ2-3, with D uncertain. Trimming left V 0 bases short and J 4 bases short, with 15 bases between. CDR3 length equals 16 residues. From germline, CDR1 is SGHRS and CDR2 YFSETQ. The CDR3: CASSLGTSRWADTQYF. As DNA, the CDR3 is TGCGCCAGCAGCTTGGGGACCTCTCGATGGGCAGATACGCAGTATTTT.

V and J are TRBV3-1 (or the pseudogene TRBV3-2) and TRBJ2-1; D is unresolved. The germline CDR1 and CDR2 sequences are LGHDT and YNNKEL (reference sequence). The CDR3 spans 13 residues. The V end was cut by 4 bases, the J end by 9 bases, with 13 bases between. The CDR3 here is CASSRIGISEQFF. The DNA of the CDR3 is TGTGCCAGCAGCCGTATAGGGATTAGTGAGCAGTTCTTC.

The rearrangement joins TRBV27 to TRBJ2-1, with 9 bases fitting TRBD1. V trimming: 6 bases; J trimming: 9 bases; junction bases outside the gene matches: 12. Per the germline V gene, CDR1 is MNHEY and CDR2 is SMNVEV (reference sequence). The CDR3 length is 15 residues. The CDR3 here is CASSKRGTGLGEQFF. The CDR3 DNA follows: TGTGCCAGCAGCAAAAGGGGGACAGGGCTGGGTGAGCAGTTCTTC.